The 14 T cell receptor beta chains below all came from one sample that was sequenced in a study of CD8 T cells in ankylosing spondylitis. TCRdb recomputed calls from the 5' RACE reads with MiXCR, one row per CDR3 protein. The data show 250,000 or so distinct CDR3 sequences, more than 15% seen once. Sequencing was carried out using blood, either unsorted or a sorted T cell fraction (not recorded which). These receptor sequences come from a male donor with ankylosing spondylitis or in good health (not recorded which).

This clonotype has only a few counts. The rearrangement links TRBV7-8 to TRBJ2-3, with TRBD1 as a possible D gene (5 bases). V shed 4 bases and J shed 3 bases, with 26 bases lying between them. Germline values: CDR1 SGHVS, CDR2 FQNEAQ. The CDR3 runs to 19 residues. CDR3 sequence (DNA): TGTGCCAGCAGCTCACTATCGGTTATACAGGCACGGGTGACAGATACGCAGTATTTT. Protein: CASSSLSVIQARVTDTQYF.

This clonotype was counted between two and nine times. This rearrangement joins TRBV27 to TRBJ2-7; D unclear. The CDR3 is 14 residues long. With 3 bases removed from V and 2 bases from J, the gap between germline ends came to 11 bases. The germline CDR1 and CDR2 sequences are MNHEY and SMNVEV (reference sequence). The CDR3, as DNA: TGTGCCAGCAGTTTTTGGGCCGGACCCTACGAGCAGTACTTC. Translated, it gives CASSFWAGPYEQYF.

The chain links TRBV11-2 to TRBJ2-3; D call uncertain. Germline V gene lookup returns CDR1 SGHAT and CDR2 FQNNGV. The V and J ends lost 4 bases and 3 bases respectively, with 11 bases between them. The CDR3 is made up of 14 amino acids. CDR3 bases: TGTGCCAGCAGCTCGGACCCCCAAACAGATACGCAGTATTTT. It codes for CASSSDPQTDTQYF.

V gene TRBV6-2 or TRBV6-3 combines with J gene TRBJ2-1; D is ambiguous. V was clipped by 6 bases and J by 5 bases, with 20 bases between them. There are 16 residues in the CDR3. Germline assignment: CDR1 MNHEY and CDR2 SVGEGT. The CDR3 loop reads CASRTLVWVENNEQFF. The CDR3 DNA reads TGTGCCAGCAGAACCCTCGTCTGGGTTGAAAACAATGAGCAGTTCTTC.

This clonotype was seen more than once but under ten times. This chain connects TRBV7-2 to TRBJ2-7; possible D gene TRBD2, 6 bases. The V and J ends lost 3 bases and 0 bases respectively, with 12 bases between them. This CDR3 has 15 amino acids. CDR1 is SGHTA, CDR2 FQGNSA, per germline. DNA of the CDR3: TGTGCCAGCAGCTTTGGCGGGACCAGCTCCTACGAGCAGTACTTC. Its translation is CASSFGGTSSYEQYF.

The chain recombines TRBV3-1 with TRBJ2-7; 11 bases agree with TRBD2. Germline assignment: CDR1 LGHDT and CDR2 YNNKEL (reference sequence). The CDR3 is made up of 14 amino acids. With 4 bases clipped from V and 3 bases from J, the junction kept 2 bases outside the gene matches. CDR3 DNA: TGTGCCAGCAGCCCTAGCGGGAGGATCTACGAGCAGTACTTC. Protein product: CASSPSGRIYEQYF.

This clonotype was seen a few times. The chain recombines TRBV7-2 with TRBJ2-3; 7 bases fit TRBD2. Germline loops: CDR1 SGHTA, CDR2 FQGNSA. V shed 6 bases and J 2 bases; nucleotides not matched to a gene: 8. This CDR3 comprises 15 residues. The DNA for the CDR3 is TGTGCCAGCAGTCCCCTCCGGGAGGACACAGATACGCAGTATTTT. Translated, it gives CASSPLREDTDTQYF.

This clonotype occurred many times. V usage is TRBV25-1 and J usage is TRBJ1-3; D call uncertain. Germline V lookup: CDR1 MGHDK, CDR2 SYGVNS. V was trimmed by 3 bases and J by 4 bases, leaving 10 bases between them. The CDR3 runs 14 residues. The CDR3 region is CASSENIRGNTIYF. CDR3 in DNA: TGTGCCAGCAGTGAGAACATTCGCGGAAACACCATATATTTT.

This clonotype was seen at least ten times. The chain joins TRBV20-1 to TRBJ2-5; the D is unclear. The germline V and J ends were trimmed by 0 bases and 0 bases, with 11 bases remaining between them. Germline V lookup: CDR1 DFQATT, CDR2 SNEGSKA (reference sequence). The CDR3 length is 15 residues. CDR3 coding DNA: TGCAGTGCTAGAGATGGTGACATGTACCAAGAGACCCAGTACTTC. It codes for CSARDGDMYQETQYF.

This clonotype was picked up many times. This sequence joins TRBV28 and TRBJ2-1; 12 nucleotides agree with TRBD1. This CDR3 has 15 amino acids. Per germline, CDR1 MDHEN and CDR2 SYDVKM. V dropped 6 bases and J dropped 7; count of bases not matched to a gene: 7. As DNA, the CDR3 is TGTGCCAGCAGCCTAGGGACAGGGGGCATGAATGAGCAGTTCTTC. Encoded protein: CASSLGTGGMNEQFF. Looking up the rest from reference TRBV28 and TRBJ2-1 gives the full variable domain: DVKVTQSSRYLVKRTGEKVFLECVQDMDHENMFWYRQDPGLGLRLIYFSYDVKMKEKGDIPEGYSVSREKKERFSLILESASTNQTSMYLCASSLGTGGMNEQFFGPGTRLTVL.

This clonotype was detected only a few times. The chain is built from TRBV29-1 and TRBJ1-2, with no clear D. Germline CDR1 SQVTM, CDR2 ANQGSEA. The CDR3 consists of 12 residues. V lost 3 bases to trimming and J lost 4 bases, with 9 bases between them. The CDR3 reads CSVDGHSYGYTF. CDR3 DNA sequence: TGCAGCGTTGACGGCCACAGCTATGGCTACACCTTC. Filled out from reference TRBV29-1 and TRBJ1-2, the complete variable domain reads SAVISQKPSRDICQRGTSLTIQCQVDSQVTMMFWYRQQPGQSLTLIATANQGSEATYESGFVIDKFPISRPNLTFSTLTVSNMSPEDSSIYLCSVDGHSYGYTFGSGTRLTVV.

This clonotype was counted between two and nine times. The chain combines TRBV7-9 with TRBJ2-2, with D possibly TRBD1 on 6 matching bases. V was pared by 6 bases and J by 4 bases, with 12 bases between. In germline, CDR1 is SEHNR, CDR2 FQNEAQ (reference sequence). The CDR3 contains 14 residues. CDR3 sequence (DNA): TGTGCCAGCAGAAAACAGGGTTCCACCGGGGAGCTGTTTTTT. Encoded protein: CASRKQGSTGELFF.

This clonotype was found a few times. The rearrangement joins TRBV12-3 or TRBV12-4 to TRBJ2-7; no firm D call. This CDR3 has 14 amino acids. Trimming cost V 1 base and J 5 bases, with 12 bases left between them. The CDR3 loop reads CASSLEVGGDEQYF. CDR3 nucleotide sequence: TGTGCCAGCAGTTTAGAGGTCGGTGGTGACGAGCAGTACTTC.

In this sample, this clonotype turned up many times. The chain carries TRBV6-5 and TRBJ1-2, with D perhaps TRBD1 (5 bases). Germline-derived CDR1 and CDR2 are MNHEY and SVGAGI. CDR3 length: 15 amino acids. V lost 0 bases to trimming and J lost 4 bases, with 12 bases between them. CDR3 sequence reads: CASSYSIRGFYGYTF. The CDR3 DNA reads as TGTGCCAGCAGTTACTCCATCCGGGGGTTCTATGGCTACACCTTC.